The clone carrying this TCR beta chain was counted only a few times. The germline V gene has CDR1 MGHRA and CDR2 YSYEKL. V trimming: 5 bases; J trimming: 4 bases; junction bases outside the gene matches: 6. This CDR3 spans 15 amino acids. Each CDR3 protein is one row after TCRdb ran MiXCR on the RT-PCR reads. The data contain about 680,000 distinct CDR3 sequences, approximately 15% of them singletons. The J gene is TRBJ1-4, the V gene TRBV4-1; TRBD1 aligns across 8 bases. The sequenced sample consisted of memory CD4+ T cells from blood. This TCR derives from a female donor in good health, serving as a healthy control. The CDR3 nucleotides read TGCGCCAGCAGCTCGACAGGGGCGCTTAATGAAAAACTGTTTTTT. Protein product: CASSSTGALNEKLFF.